Listed below are T cell receptor beta chains from one sample, sequenced in a study of shared clonotypes between healthy human individuals. Sequencing used immunoSEQ multiplex PCR; TCRdb keeps in-frame clones, though not all of them. The sample shows millions of clones, about 92% of them seen only once. Sequencing was done on a sample of naive CD4+ T cells from PBMCs. The receptors shown here come from a man aged 18 to 35 in good health. Some clones in this sample may be carry-over from other donors' samples. Both conserved end residues are part of each CDR3. A D gene is named only where the DNA matches it firmly. Size values are once, few and many counts, or a class for expanded clones, and some rows have none.

v_gene: TRBV7-2; abundance: once; j_gene: TRBJ2-3; d_gene: .; CDR3nt: TGTGCCAGCAGCCCTAACGGGATGGATACGCAGTATTTT; CDR3aa: CASSPNGMDTQYF
v_gene: TRBV5-1; abundance: .; j_gene: TRBJ2-2; d_gene: .; CDR3nt: TGCGCCAGCAGCTTGGTGTCAGGATTTGGAAAACCCTCGAACACCGGGGAGCTGTTTTTT; CDR3aa: CASSLVSGFGKPSNTGELFF
v_gene: TRBV19; abundance: .; j_gene: TRBJ1-1; d_gene: .; CDR3nt: TGTGCCAGTAGTATAGGTAGACTAGGGGTAGCCACTGAAGCTTTCTTT; CDR3aa: CASSIGRLGVATEAFF
v_gene: TRBV12-5; abundance: .; j_gene: TRBJ1-1; d_gene: TRBD1; CDR3nt: TGTGCTAGTGGTTTGGGAGGGACAGGGGGGGCGACTGAAGCTTTCTTT; CDR3aa: CASGLGGTGGATEAFF
v_gene: TRBV7-2; abundance: .; j_gene: TRBJ1-4; d_gene: .; CDR3nt: TGTGCCAGCAGCCCACACCCGGCCCTAAGAGGGGGTGAAAAACTGTTTTTT; CDR3aa: CASSPHPALRGGEKLFF
v_gene: TRBV5-5; abundance: once; j_gene: TRBJ2-7; d_gene: .; CDR3nt: TGTGCCGGGGCGGCAGGGACGACGAACTACGAGCAGTACTTC; CDR3aa: CAGAAGTTNYEQYF
v_gene: TRBV6-1; abundance: .; j_gene: TRBJ1-2; d_gene: .; CDR3nt: TGTGCCAGCAGTGACAGGGGTGAAGGCTACACCTTC; CDR3aa: CASSDRGEGYTF
v_gene: TRBV9; abundance: .; j_gene: TRBJ1-1; d_gene: .; CDR3nt: TGTGCCAGCAGCGTAAGCGACGGGGTTGAAGCTTTCTTT; CDR3aa: CASSVSDGVEAFF
v_gene: TRBV5-1; abundance: .; j_gene: TRBJ1-1; d_gene: .; CDR3nt: TGCGCCAGCAGCGAGTTACTGAACACTGAAGCTTTCTTT; CDR3aa: CASSELLNTEAFF
v_gene: TRBV5-1; abundance: .; j_gene: TRBJ1-2; d_gene: TRBD1; CDR3nt: TGCGCCAGCAGCTTGGGGGGACAGGGTGGATATGGCTACACCTTC; CDR3aa: CASSLGGQGGYGYTF
v_gene: TRBV11-2; abundance: .; j_gene: TRBJ2-7; d_gene: .; CDR3nt: TGTGCCTCGAGCAGGGACCAGATTAACTACGAGCAGTACTTC; CDR3aa: CASSRDQINYEQYF
v_gene: TRBV18; abundance: .; j_gene: TRBJ2-7; d_gene: .; CDR3nt: TGTGCCAGCTCACCGGACCGCTACGAGCAGTACTTC; CDR3aa: CASSPDRYEQYF
v_gene: TRBV19; abundance: .; j_gene: TRBJ1-4; d_gene: TRBD1; CDR3nt: TGTGCCAGTAGCAAACTGGGTGACAGGGGAGGAAAAAAACTGTTTTTT; CDR3aa: CASSKLGDRGGKKLFF
v_gene: TRBV28; abundance: once; j_gene: TRBJ1-1; d_gene: .; CDR3nt: TGTGCCAGCAGTTTAGCCGGAGGAGTCACTGAAGCTTTCTTT; CDR3aa: CASSLAGGVTEAFF
v_gene: TRBV10-2; abundance: .; j_gene: TRBJ2-7; d_gene: TRBD2; CDR3nt: TGCGCCACCCTGCGTCTAGCGGGGCCCAGCTACGAGCAGTACTTC; CDR3aa: CATLRLAGPSYEQYF
v_gene: TRBV2; abundance: .; j_gene: TRBJ2-3; d_gene: TRBD2; CDR3nt: TGTGCCAGCAAGGCTAGCGGGAGCACAGATACGCAGTATTTT; CDR3aa: CASKASGSTDTQYF
v_gene: TRBV28; abundance: few; j_gene: TRBJ1-1; d_gene: .; CDR3nt: TGTGCCAGCACCCCCTTTAGGGACCCCCATCCTGAAGCTTTCTTT; CDR3aa: CASTPFRDPHPEAFF
v_gene: TRBV4-3; abundance: .; j_gene: TRBJ1-3; d_gene: TRBD1; CDR3nt: TGCGCCAGCAGCCACGGGGGACAGGGCTCTGGAAACACCATATATTTT; CDR3aa: CASSHGGQGSGNTIYF
v_gene: TRBV10-2; abundance: .; j_gene: TRBJ2-5; d_gene: .; CDR3nt: TGCGCCAGCAGTGAGTCAGGACGGACACAAGAGACCCAGTACTTC; CDR3aa: CASSESGRTQETQYF
v_gene: TRBV10-1; abundance: .; j_gene: TRBJ2-3; d_gene: .; CDR3nt: TGCGCCAGCAGTGAGAGCCCGGGAGCTTTCCCAGATACGCAGTATTTT; CDR3aa: CASSESPGAFPDTQYF
v_gene: TRBV28; abundance: .; j_gene: TRBJ1-2; d_gene: TRBD1; CDR3nt: TGTGCCAGCAGTTCGACGGGCTCAGGGGGCAACTATGGCTACACCTTC; CDR3aa: CASSSTGSGGNYGYTF
v_gene: TRBV6-5; abundance: .; j_gene: TRBJ1-2; d_gene: .; CDR3nt: TGTGCCAGCAGTCTCAGGGCTAGGGACTATGGCTACACCTTC; CDR3aa: CASSLRARDYGYTF
v_gene: TRBV4-1; abundance: .; j_gene: TRBJ2-4; d_gene: TRBD1; CDR3nt: TGCGCCAGCAGCCCAGGACAGGGGGCGATAGCCAAAAACATTCAGTACTTC; CDR3aa: CASSPGQGAIAKNIQYF
v_gene: TRBV28; abundance: .; j_gene: TRBJ2-1; d_gene: .; CDR3nt: TGTGCCAGCCGTTGGGGAGGCTTCCCCCCCAATGAGCAGTTCTTC; CDR3aa: CASRWGGFPPNEQFF